This T cell receptor beta chain was identified in a study of T-cell reconstitution after alpha-beta-depleted transplantation in children. General study findings and limits: Counts and diversity of T cells one year after transplant came mostly from newly produced T cells.

This clonotype was seen at least ten times. Its antigen is unknown. Molecular barcoding with unique molecular identifiers was used for the TCRbeta library. MiXCR, run by TCRdb on the PCR reads, gives a single entry per CDR3 protein. The sample records hundreds of thousands of distinct CDR3 sequences, less than 9% being singletons. CDR1 and CDR2 from the germline V gene are LGHNA and YSLEER. V lost 0 bases and J lost 4; bases outside the gene matches: 12. The CDR3 totals 18 residues. The chain combines TRBV4-3 with TRBJ2-1, with 7 bases fitting TRBD1. This receptor was obtained from a male patient between 5 and 17 years old who had a stem cell transplant for acute lymphoblastic leukemia, so the T cells may come from the graft donor. This specimen was PBMCs, mostly from graft donor cells, taken 180 days after TCRalphabeta/CD19-depleted stem cell transplant. The CDR3 sequence is CASSQDRQGSFKYNEQFF. Here the CDR3 DNA reads TGCGCCAGCAGCCAAGATCGACAGGGAAGCTTTAAGTACAATGAGCAGTTCTTC.